The rows below give T cell receptor beta chains drawn from one sample of a study of T-cell reconstitution after alpha-beta-depleted transplantation in children. TCRdb recomputed calls from the PCR reads with MiXCR, one row per CDR3 protein. Of fewer than 550,000 distinct CDR3 sequences detected, roughly a tenth appear once; the ten largest clones hold approximately 2%. The sequenced sample was PBMCs, obtained before TCRalphabeta/CD19-depleted stem cell transplant. The receptors here all came from a child younger than 10 with inherited bone marrow failure, due to receive a stem cell transplant. The CDR3 runs from the conserved cysteine through the conserved F or W. The order of the fields is V gene, J gene, CDR3 protein.

TRBV6-2/TRBV6-3	TRBJ2-1	CASIKLSGGGINEQFF
TRBV3-1	TRBJ2-1	CASSQKFSGPGLDEQFF
TRBV5-1	TRBJ1-5	CASSRAGGGQPQHF
TRBV5-1	TRBJ2-6	CASSVGTGASGANVLTF
TRBV12-3/TRBV12-4	TRBJ2-5	CASSFHGTQETQYF
TRBV10-3	TRBJ2-4	CATAAPGQGAKNIQYF
TRBV27	TRBJ2-7	CASSDIRGDQPLSNYEQYF
TRBV19	TRBJ1-5	CASSIVRHHSNQPQHF
TRBV29-1	TRBJ2-7	CSVSHGGDSYEQYF
TRBV3-1	TRBJ2-7	CASSPRGRAAGEQYF
TRBV15	TRBJ1-2	CATRRGSYGYTF
TRBV19	TRBJ1-5	CASSIASPGQPQHF
TRBV18	TRBJ1-5	CASSPLGRGAGQPQHF
TRBV5-1	TRBJ2-3	CASSLAYAGGPGDTQYF
TRBV12-3/TRBV12-4	TRBJ2-1	CASSPSRGTTLNEQFF
TRBV20-1	TRBJ2-7	CSAREVAYTGPYEQYF
TRBV29-1	TRBJ2-7	CSAMTGGSTYEQYF
TRBV28	TRBJ2-5	CASSGGLAGVETQYF
TRBV2	TRBJ1-2	CASSDGRYYGYTF
TRBV15	TRBJ1-4	CATSRLQRREKLFF
TRBV28	TRBJ2-7	CASSPFGPNSYEQYF
TRBV29-1	TRBJ2-3	CSVGGLAGGKDTQYF